The 22 T cell receptor beta chains presented below share a single source sample, sequenced in a study of brain T cells in children with intractable seizures. Some clones are missing from TCRdb's copy, which holds only in-frame ones; the method was immunoSEQ multiplex PCR. The sample lists around 80,000 clones; about 93% were seen once. The source was peripheral blood, collected at surgery. These receptors were obtained from a girl under 10 years old with Rasmussen encephalitis and intractable seizures.

Here the CDR3 DNA reads TGTGCCAGCAGCTTGAGGACAGGTTCGCAAGAGACCCAGTACTTC. Translation: CASSLRTGSQETQYF. The rearrangement uses TRBV5-6 and TRBJ2-5, with 7 bases lining up with TRBD1. Unmatched junction bases numbered 5, after V lost 1 base and J lost 2 bases. This CDR3 comprises 15 residues. Germline loops: CDR1 SGHDT, CDR2 YYEEEE.

In this sample, this clone turned up once. The chain couples TRBV20-1 to TRBJ2-1; D is ambiguous. The CDR3 totals 10 residues. V lost 3 bases to trimming and J lost 7 bases, with 4 bases between them. The germline CDR1 and CDR2 sequences are DFQATT and SNEGSKA (reference sequence). The CDR3: CSASANEQFF. CDR3 sequence (DNA): TGCAGTGCTAGTGCGAATGAGCAGTTCTTC.

The rearrangement joins TRBV7-9 to TRBJ1-5, with unresolved D. V lost 0 bases and J lost 6, with 3 bases in between. Looked up from germline, CDR1 is SEHNR and CDR2 is FQNEAQ (reference sequence). This CDR3 spans 12 amino acids. CDR3 DNA sequence: TGTGCCAGCAGCTTAGCGGCTCAGCCCCAGCATTTT. It translates to CASSLAAQPQHF.

This clone appeared once. This chain links TRBV5-1 with TRBJ2-7, with TRBD2 matching 10 bases. CDR1 is SGHRS, CDR2 YFSETQ, per germline. Trimming cost V 3 bases and J 0 bases; bases outside gene matches: 9. This CDR3 comprises 17 residues. Written as DNA, the CDR3 is TGCGCCAGCAGCTGGGGAGGGCTAGCGGGGGTCTCCTACGAGCAGTACTTC. Translation: CASSWGGLAGVSYEQYF.

The chain's CDR3 is CASSYRRAGEETQYF. The CDR3 DNA reads TGTGCCAGCAGTTATCGAAGGGCGGGGGAAGAGACCCAGTACTTC. V gene TRBV6-6 combines with J gene TRBJ2-5; TRBD2 matches 7 bases. The CDR3 covers 15 residues. Per the germline V gene, CDR1 is MNHNY and CDR2 is SVGAGI (reference sequence). The J segment lost 3 bases and the V segment lost 3 bases, leaving 7 bases of the junction unmatched.

The chain couples TRBV4-1 to TRBJ2-5; a possible D gene is TRBD1 (6 bases). Germline V gene data show CDR1 as MGHRA and CDR2 as YSYEKL. V lost 0 bases and J lost 5, with 13 bases in between. The CDR3 sequence is 15 residues long. The CDR3 DNA follows: TGCGCCAGCAGCCAAGACCCCAGGGGACGGGAGACCCAGTACTTC. Protein sequence: CASSQDPRGRETQYF.

This rearrangement joins TRBV3-1 (or the pseudogene TRBV3-2) to TRBJ1-6; maybe TRBD1 (5 bases). This CDR3 region has 14 residues. CDR1 and CDR2 (germline): LGHDT, YNNKEL (reference sequence). Trimming shortened V by 1 base and J by 6 bases, and 7 bases separated the two germline ends. The CDR3 DNA reads TGTGCCAGCAGCCAAGGTCAGGGTAATTCACCCCTCCACTTT. This encodes CASSQGQGNSPLHF.

V and J are TRBV28 and TRBJ2-1, with 9 bases fitting TRBD2. Per the germline V gene, CDR1 is MDHEN and CDR2 is SYDVKM. The V gene end was trimmed by 2 bases and the J gene end by 4 bases; junction bases not matched to a gene: 6. The CDR3 is made up of 16 amino acids. In DNA form, the CDR3 reads TGTGCCAGCAGTTTAGGCGATGCGGGAGGGTACAATGAGCAGTTCTTC. It encodes CASSLGDAGGYNEQFF.

The chain combines TRBV18 with TRBJ2-3; D unresolved. The germline CDR1 and CDR2 sequences are KGHSH and LQKENI. V lost 3 bases and J lost 5, with 6 bases in between. The CDR3 contains 12 residues. CDR3 protein: CASSPERDTQYF. Written as DNA, the CDR3 is TGTGCCAGCTCACCGGAGAGAGATACGCAGTATTTT.

V gene TRBV19 combines with J gene TRBJ2-1; 10 nucleotides line up with TRBD2. V lost 1 base, J lost 4 bases, and 7 bases stayed unmatched. The germline gives CDR1 LNHDA, CDR2 SQIVND (reference sequence). The CDR3 extends over 17 amino acids. The DNA of the CDR3 is TGTGCCAGTAGTATAGGTCGGACTAGCGGAGGTTACAATGAGCAGTTCTTC. Encoded protein: CASSIGRTSGGYNEQFF.

CDR3 protein: CASSSTETSNQPQHF. The DNA of the CDR3 is TGTGCCAGCAGCTCGACAGAGACTAGCAATCAGCCCCAGCATTTT. The rearrangement uses TRBV7-9 and TRBJ1-5; maybe TRBD1 (5 bases). The CDR3 length is 15 residues. The ends were cut back, 4 bases at V and 0 bases at J, with 10 bases in the middle. Per the germline V gene, CDR1 is SEHNR and CDR2 is FQNEAQ (reference sequence).

The chain couples TRBV19 to TRBJ1-2, with 10 bases matching TRBD1. The CDR3 runs to 13 residues. J lost 5 bases, V lost 5 bases, and 2 bases had no gene match. Per germline, CDR1 LNHDA and CDR2 SQIVND (reference sequence). CDR3 DNA sequence: TGTGCCAGTAGTCCGGGACAGGGGTATGGCTACACCTTC. This gives the protein CASSPGQGYGYTF.

CDR3 DNA: TGTGCCAGCAGCCACCCGGGCGGCGAGCAGTACTTC. Protein product: CASSHPGGEQYF. The chain couples TRBV4-2 to TRBJ2-7; D is ambiguous. This CDR3 is 12 amino acids long. The germline V gene encodes CDR1 LGHNA and CDR2 YNFKEQ. V was shortened by 3 bases and J by 6 bases, with 9 bases between the two germline ends.

This chain uses TRBV7-9 with TRBJ2-3, with D maybe TRBD2 (6 bases). This CDR3 contains 16 residues. CDR1 and CDR2 from the germline V gene are SEHNR and FQNEAQ (reference sequence). The ends were cut back, 5 bases at V and 0 bases at J, with 15 bases in the middle. This CDR3 reads CASSHPTSRSTDTQYF. CDR3 coding DNA: TGTGCCAGCAGCCACCCGACTAGTAGGAGCACAGATACGCAGTATTTT. Complete variable domain (other parts from reference TRBV7-9 and TRBJ2-3): DTGVSQNPRHKITKRGQNVTFRCDPISEHNRLYWYRQTLGQGPEFLTYFQNEAQLEKSRLLSDRFSAERPKGSFSTLEIQRTEQGDSAMYLCASSHPTSRSTDTQYFGPGTRLTVL.

This chain joins TRBV28 and TRBJ2-1; 11 bases line up with TRBD2. The CDR3 contains 16 residues. V lost 5 bases and J lost 3; bases outside the gene matches: 6. CDR1 is MDHEN, CDR2 SYDVKM, per germline. CDR3 DNA sequence: TGTGCCAGCAGTCAATTAGCGGGGGGGCTCTACAATGAGCAGTTCTTC. It specifies CASSQLAGGLYNEQFF.

As to this clone: Other DNA sequences in the same sample also yield this CDR3. The chain uses TRBV29-1 and TRBJ1-1; no clear D. This CDR3 has 13 amino acids. The germline V gene has CDR1 SQVTM and CDR2 ANQGSEA. Trimming removed 1 base at V and 0 bases at J, with 6 bases between. This chain's CDR3 is CSVEGRMNTEAFF. For the CDR3, the DNA is TGCAGCGTTGAAGGACGTATGAACACTGAAGCTTTCTTT.

In this sample, this clone turned up once. The chain uses TRBV2 and TRBJ2-1; no clear D gene. The length of the CDR3 is 14 residues. The germline gives CDR1 SNHLY, CDR2 FYNNEI. Trimming pared 0 bases from V and 5 bases from J, leaving 8 bases between. In DNA form, the CDR3 reads TGTGCCAGCAGTGAAGCGCCAGCTAACAATGAGCAGTTCTTC. This gives the protein CASSEAPANNEQFF.

The V and J genes are TRBV7-3 and TRBJ1-2; D might be TRBD1 (5 bases). The CDR3 covers 15 residues. Germline CDR1 is SGHTA and CDR2 is FQGTGA. Between the trimmed V and J ends, which lost 4 bases and 2 bases, there was a span of 14 bases. CDR3 in DNA: TGTGCCAGCAGCTATTCTGGTCGGGGGAACTATGGCTACACCTTC. Translated: CASSYSGRGNYGYTF.

CDR3: CAWSRAETQYF. CDR3 bases: TGTGCCTGGAGTAGGGCTGAGACCCAGTACTTC. This chain joins TRBV30 and TRBJ2-5; D unclear. V was clipped by 2 bases and J by 5 bases, with 6 bases between them. Germline CDR1 is GTSNPN and CDR2 is SVGIG (reference sequence). The CDR3 covers 11 residues.

This clone is a singleton in its sample. V gene TRBV19 combines with J gene TRBJ1-4, with D hard to call. CDR3 length equals 13 residues. The V end lost 3 bases, the J end lost 4 bases, and 6 bases lay between the germline ends. Germline values: CDR1 LNHDA, CDR2 SQIVND (reference sequence). The CDR3 DNA sequence: TGTGCCAGTAGTATGTCCAGTAATGAAAAACTGTTTTTT. This gives the protein CASSMSSNEKLFF.

This clone has just one count. V and J are TRBV2 and TRBJ1-1; D not certain. The CDR3 covers 14 residues. Trimming shortened V by 3 bases and J by 7 bases, and 15 bases separated the two germline ends. Germline lookup yields CDR1 SNHLY and CDR2 FYNNEI. CDR3: CASSDPGEKGEAFF. The CDR3 nucleotides read TGTGCCAGCAGTGATCCCGGCGAGAAGGGTGAAGCTTTCTTT.

The chain carries TRBV5-1 and TRBJ2-1; perhaps TRBD2 as D (6 bases). The CDR3 extends over 14 amino acids. V lost 7 bases to trimming and J lost 0 bases, with 11 bases between them. Germline values: CDR1 SGHRS, CDR2 YFSETQ. This CDR3 is CASGLGSSYNEQFF. In DNA, the CDR3 is TGCGCCAGCGGACTCGGGAGCTCCTACAATGAGCAGTTCTTC. The full variable domain, its missing parts supplied by reference TRBV5-1 and TRBJ2-1, is KAGVTQTPRYLIKTRGQQVTLSCSPISGHRSVSWYQQTPGQGLQFLFEYFSETQRNKGNFPGRFSGRQFSNSRSEMNVSTLELGDSALYLCASGLGSSYNEQFFGPGTRLTVL.